Presented here are 24 T cell receptor beta chains from one specimen sequenced in a study of T cells in Graves' hyperthyroidism and ophthalmopathy. Amplification yielded TCR beta CDR3 regions, with RNA transcripts as the source. An initial round of RT-PCR targeting the TCR CDR3 relied on the HTBI primer set. TCRdb reprocessed the multiplex PCR reads with MiXCR, giving one entry per CDR3 protein. The table records roughly 380,000 distinct CDR3 sequences, 14% of them present only once. Sequencing was done on a sample of blood. The source is an older woman with Graves' hyperthyroidism.

This clonotype showed up many times. V and J are TRBV11-2 and TRBJ2-1; 7 bases match TRBD2. J gave up 0 bases and V 3 bases, and 5 bases lay outside the gene matches. Per germline, CDR1 SGHAT and CDR2 FQNNGV. CDR3 length equals 16 residues. CDR3 nucleotides: TGTGCCAGCAGCTTCTCGGGAGGATACTCCTACAATGAGCAGTTCTTC. Translated: CASSFSGGYSYNEQFF.

The chain uses TRBV6-1 and TRBJ2-3, with D perhaps TRBD1 or TRBD2 (5 bases each). Trimming pared 7 bases from V and 0 bases from J, leaving 17 bases between. The CDR3 totals 16 residues. CDR1 is MNHNS, CDR2 SASEGT, per germline. The CDR3 DNA is TGTGCCAGCAACTCCTGGGGGAGAGCTAGCACAGATACGCAGTATTTT. Translating gives CASNSWGRASTDTQYF.

This clonotype was observed a handful of times. The V gene is TRBV6-1, the J gene TRBJ2-7; the D gene is possibly TRBD1 (5 bases). V lost 7 bases and J lost 2, with 15 bases in between. The length of the CDR3 is 14 residues. Germline CDR1 is MNHNS and CDR2 is SASEGT. This chain's CDR3 is CASNDAGKPYEQYF. The CDR3 DNA reads as TGTGCCAGCAACGATGCAGGGAAACCCTACGAGCAGTACTTC.

The V call is TRBV15, the J call TRBJ1-4; D ambiguous. The germline gives CDR1 LNHNV, CDR2 YYDKDF (reference sequence). The CDR3 sequence is 16 residues long. V lost 3 bases, J lost 1 base, and 12 bases lay in between. In DNA form, the CDR3 reads TGTGCCACCAGCAGGAGGGAAATCAGAACTAATGAAAAACTGTTTTTT. Residues: CATSRREIRTNEKLFF. The complete variable domain, with remaining parts taken from reference TRBV15 and TRBJ1-4, reads DAMVIQNPRYQVTQFGKPVTLSCSQTLNHNVMYWYQQKSSQAPKLLFHYYDKDFNNEADTPDNFQSRRPNTSFCFLDIRSPGLGDTAMYLCATSRREIRTNEKLFFGSGTQLSVL.

This clonotype showed up many times. V and J are TRBV2 and TRBJ2-7, with 8 bases fitting TRBD2. Germline V CDR1 and CDR2: SNHLY, FYNNEI. This CDR3 has 15 amino acids. Trimming cost V 3 bases and J 4 bases; bases outside gene matches: 8. The DNA of the CDR3 is TGTGCCAGCAGTGATCCCGGGAGGGCCGCGTACGAGCAGTACTTC. This sequence encodes CASSDPGRAAYEQYF. Supplemented by reference TRBV2 and TRBJ2-7, the full variable domain reads EPEVTQTPSHQVTQMGQEVILRCVPISNHLYFYWYRQILGQKVEFLVSFYNNEISEKSEIFDDQFSVERPDGSNFTLKIRSTKLEDSAMYFCASSDPGRAAYEQYFGPGTRLTVT.

This clonotype was observed a few times. The V call is TRBV7-9, the J call TRBJ1-4; maybe TRBD1 (5 bases). V lost 4 bases and J 4 bases, leaving 10 bases between the germline ends. CDR1 is SEHNR and CDR2 is FQNEAQ in the germline V gene (reference sequence). CDR3 length equals 14 residues. CDR3 amino acids: CASSSGTDNEKLFF. The CDR3 bases are TGTGCCAGCAGCTCCGGGACCGATAATGAAAAACTGTTTTTT.

In this sample, this clonotype turned up a few times. V usage is TRBV24-1 and J usage is TRBJ1-2, with D perhaps matching TRBD1 (6 bases). The germline gives CDR1 KGHDR, CDR2 SFDVKD. V shed 10 bases and J shed 1 base, with 12 bases lying between them. The CDR3 sequence is 13 residues long. For the CDR3, the DNA is TGTGCCACGAGAGCAGGGGATAACTATGGCTACACCTTC. This gives the protein CATRAGDNYGYTF.

This clonotype turned up a few times. The V and J genes are TRBV6-1 and TRBJ2-4; the match to TRBD2 covers 16 bases. Germline trimming cut 5 bases from V and 4 bases from J; bases unmatched to any gene: 5. The CDR3 is 17 residues long. Looked up from germline, CDR1 is MNHNS and CDR2 is SASEGT. DNA for the CDR3: TGTGCCAGCAGTCTGGGACTAGCGGGAGGGCTAAAAAACATTCAGTACTTC. Amino acid sequence: CASSLGLAGGLKNIQYF.

This clonotype came up once. One base away lies a much larger clone, so this may be a sequencing read error. The chain joins TRBV3-1 to TRBJ1-2, with 7 bases aligning to TRBD1. The CDR3 runs 17 residues. V was clipped by 4 bases and J by 5 bases; unmatched bases: 16. Germline V gene sequence: CDR1 LGHDT, CDR2 YNNKEL (reference sequence). The CDR3 bases are TGTGCCAGCAGCCGGATCCAGTCGGGGACAGAGGCTTATGGCTACACCTTC. It is translated as CASSRIQSGTEAYGYTF.

This clonotype has a count of ten or more. The gene calls are TRBV11-3 and TRBJ2-1; 7 positions match TRBD2. There are 15 residues in the CDR3. J gave up 6 bases and V 4 bases, and 9 bases lay outside the gene matches. Germline V CDR1 and CDR2: SGHNT, YENEEA. CDR3 loop: CASSYSGGRSNEQFF. The CDR3 DNA follows: TGTGCCAGCAGCTACTCTGGCGGGAGAAGCAATGAGCAGTTCTTC.

This clonotype has more than one count but fewer than ten. The rearrangement joins TRBV3-1 to TRBJ2-1; 9 nucleotides line up with TRBD2. The CDR3 runs to 17 residues. The V and J ends lost 0 bases and 3 bases, in that order; junction bases with no gene match: 6. Germline CDR1 and CDR2: LGHDT and YNNKEL (reference sequence). CDR3 loop: CASSQDLTSGNYNEQFF. In DNA, the CDR3 is TGTGCCAGCAGCCAAGACCTGACTAGCGGAAACTACAATGAGCAGTTCTTC.

This clonotype has ten or more counts. The V gene is TRBV28, the J gene TRBJ2-5; 7 nucleotides line up with TRBD1. This CDR3 is built from 15 residues. CDR1 and CDR2 (germline): MDHEN, SYDVKM. Germline trimming cut 4 bases from V and 3 bases from J; bases unmatched to any gene: 8. The CDR3, as DNA: TGTGCCAGCAGTTGGGCCCGTCAGGGGGAAGAGACCCAGTACTTC. It codes for CASSWARQGEETQYF.

This clonotype was observed a handful of times. The chain employs TRBV5-1 and TRBJ2-3; possible D gene TRBD2, 5 bases. V dropped 0 bases and J dropped 5 bases, with 10 bases sitting between them. The CDR3 totals 14 residues. Germline loops: CDR1 SGHRS, CDR2 YFSETQ. The CDR3 spells CASSLVEGQDTQYF. In DNA, the CDR3 is TGCGCCAGCAGCTTGGTCGAGGGCCAAGATACGCAGTATTTT.

This clonotype was counted many times. V usage is TRBV2 and J usage is TRBJ2-3; 7 bases are shared with TRBD2. CDR1 is SNHLY and CDR2 is FYNNEI in the germline V gene. CDR3 length equals 14 residues. The trim removed 4 bases at V and 2 bases at J, leaving 3 bases unmatched. The DNA for the CDR3 is TGTGCCAGCAGTGTAGCGGGCTTCACAGATACGCAGTATTTT. This encodes CASSVAGFTDTQYF.

This clonotype was observed a few times. This CDR3 is CASSQAVTGRNGELFF. The CDR3 DNA is TGCGCCAGCAGCCAAGCGGTGACAGGGCGTAACGGGGAGCTGTTTTTT. The rearrangement joins TRBV4-1 to TRBJ2-2; 7 bases map to TRBD1. Per the germline V gene, CDR1 is MGHRA and CDR2 is YSYEKL. The length of the CDR3 is 16 residues. V was clipped by 1 base and J by 7 bases; unmatched bases: 9.

This rearrangement joins TRBV28 to TRBJ2-5, with 7 positions matching TRBD1. The ends lost 5 bases at V and 2 bases at J; junction bases unmatched: 5. Per germline, CDR1 MDHEN and CDR2 SYDVKM. The CDR3 is 14 residues long. The CDR3 DNA sequence: TGTGCCAGCAGTCGGCTGGGACAGCAAGAGACCCAGTACTTC. It yields the protein CASSRLGQQETQYF. Combining the CDR3 with reference TRBV28 and TRBJ2-5 gives the whole variable domain DVKVTQSSRYLVKRTGEKVFLECVQDMDHENMFWYRQDPGLGLRLIYFSYDVKMKEKGDIPEGYSVSREKKERFSLILESASTNQTSMYLCASSRLGQQETQYFGPGTRLLVL.

The J gene is TRBJ2-3, the V gene TRBV7-6; 9 positions match TRBD2. CDR1 and CDR2 (germline): SGHVS, FNYEAQ. With 5 bases clipped from V and 2 bases from J, the junction kept 8 bases outside the gene matches. The CDR3 runs 16 residues. CDR3 bases: TGTGCCAGCAGCCCCCGACTAGCGGACTCCACAGATACGCAGTATTTT. The encoded protein is CASSPRLADSTDTQYF. Drawing the rest from reference TRBV7-6 and TRBJ2-3, the complete variable domain is GAGVSQSPRYKVTKRGQDVALRCDPISGHVSLYWYRQALGQGPEFLTYFNYEAQQDKSGLPNDRFSAERPEGSISTLTIQRTEQRDSAMYRCASSPRLADSTDTQYFGPGTRLTVL.

This clonotype was counted a few times. The chain joins TRBV7-8 to TRBJ1-1; weak D call: TRBD1 (6 bases). V was pared by 5 bases and J by 5 bases, with 12 bases between. The CDR3 spans 13 residues. Germline CDR1 reads SGHVS; CDR2 reads FQNEAQ. The CDR3 is CASSRSGETEAFF. The CDR3 DNA follows: TGTGCCAGCAGCCGGTCAGGGGAAACTGAAGCTTTCTTT.

J is TRBJ2-4 and V is TRBV29-1; 10 nucleotides agree with TRBD1. The V gene's germline CDR1 is SQVTM and CDR2 ANQGSEA. The CDR3 spans 12 residues. V lost 5 bases and J lost 9; bases outside the gene matches: 4. The CDR3 reads CSVSGQGIIQYF. The DNA of the CDR3 is TGCAGCGTTTCGGGACAGGGGATCATTCAGTACTTC. The variable domain in full, completed from reference TRBV29-1 and TRBJ2-4, reads SAVISQKPSRDICQRGTSLTIQCQVDSQVTMMFWYRQQPGQSLTLIATANQGSEATYESGFVIDKFPISRPNLTFSTLTVSNMSPEDSSIYLCSVSGQGIIQYFGAGTRLSVL.

This clonotype was counted between two and nine times. This may be a read error, as it is one base from a much larger clone. The genes are TRBV28 and TRBJ2-7; tentatively, D is TRBD1 (6 bases). CDR1 and CDR2 (germline): MDHEN, SYDVKM. CDR3 length: 14 residues. CDR3 loop: CVSIPGESSYEQYF. CDR3 in DNA: TGTGTCAGCATTCCAGGGGAGAGCTCCTACGAGCAGTACTTC.

This clonotype was recorded many times. The chain joins TRBV12-3 or TRBV12-4 to TRBJ2-5; D is unresolved. Trimming took 6 bases from V and 7 from J, leaving 18 bases between them. The CDR3 length is 14 residues. The CDR3 reads CASRESGSLGTQYF. In DNA form, the CDR3 reads TGTGCCAGCAGGGAATCCGGGTCCCTTGGGACCCAGTACTTC.

Ten or more counts support this clonotype. The V call is TRBV7-9, the J call TRBJ2-3; D is unresolved. This CDR3 comprises 14 residues. CDR1 SEHNR and CDR2 FQNEAQ come from the germline V gene (reference sequence). The V end lost 5 bases, the J end lost 5 bases, and 14 bases lay between the germline ends. This CDR3 reads CASSVKARLDTQYF. The CDR3 DNA sequence: TGTGCCAGCAGCGTTAAGGCACGGTTAGATACGCAGTATTTT.

This clonotype was observed a handful of times. One end of the junction does not line up with germline, which may come from a read error. This chain links TRBV7-7 with TRBJ1-1, with a weak D call TRBD1 (5 bases). Germline assignment: CDR1 SSHAT and CDR2 FNYEAQ (reference sequence). The CDR3 runs 22 residues. The CDR3 DNA reads as TGTGCTAGCAGCTTAGGCCTGGTCGGAGGGGACGTCGACCTTACGGTGTACACTGAAGCTTTCTTT. It codes for CASSLGLVGGDVDLTVYTEAFF.

This clonotype was picked up a small number of times. The chain recombines TRBV7-9 with TRBJ2-5, with D perhaps TRBD1 (5 bases). Germline CDR1 is SEHNR and CDR2 is FQNEAQ (reference sequence). Between the trimmed V and J ends, which lost 0 bases and 4 bases, there was a span of 18 bases. The CDR3 contains 17 residues. CDR3 in amino acids: CASSLASSRGSRETQYF. The DNA for the CDR3 is TGTGCCAGCAGCTTAGCGTCTTCAAGGGGTAGTCGAGAGACCCAGTACTTC.